Shown below are 23 T cell receptor beta chains from a single sample sequenced in a study of blood T cell repertoires in COVID-19. Measured with immunoSEQ multiplex PCR; TCRdb has only the in-frame clones, and not every one. The sample lists 200,000 to 250,000 clones; around 82% were seen once. The sample taken for sequencing was peripheral blood. Receptors were obtained from a woman in her seventies with acute or convalescent COVID-19.

This clone was counted between two and nine times. The chain employs TRBV12-3 or TRBV12-4 and TRBJ2-5; D possibly corresponds to TRBD1 (6 bases). Deletions cut 6 bases from V and 2 bases from J, with 10 bases between. CDR3 size: 13 residues. The CDR3 DNA reads TGTGCCAGCAGGAGGACAGAGCAAGAGACCCAGTACTTC. This encodes CASRRTEQETQYF.

This chain connects TRBV6-5 to TRBJ1-2; 7 bases align to TRBD1. The CDR3 is 14 amino acids. Germline CDR1 reads MNHEY; CDR2 reads SVGAGI. J was trimmed by 3 bases and V by 0 bases; bases with no gene match: 1. The CDR3 nucleotides are TGTGCCAGCAGTTACTCGAGGGGGCACTATGGCTACACCTTC. This sequence encodes CASSYSRGHYGYTF.

This clone was recorded only once. V usage is TRBV6-1 and J usage is TRBJ1-1, with 8 bases aligning to TRBD1. V was clipped by 3 bases and J by 3 bases; unmatched bases: 6. The germline V gene has CDR1 MNHNS and CDR2 SASEGT. This CDR3 is built from 15 residues. CDR3 coding DNA: TGTGCCAGCAGTGACCCAGGGGGCAGGGACACTGAAGCTTTCTTT. Amino acids: CASSDPGGRDTEAFF.

The rearrangement uses TRBV12-3 or TRBV12-4 and TRBJ2-3; 7 positions match TRBD2. V shed 3 bases and J 6 bases; nucleotides not matched to a gene: 3. This CDR3 region has 13 residues. The CDR3 nucleotides are TGTGCCAGCAGTTTTGTGGGAGGGGATACGCAGTATTTT. Translated: CASSFVGGDTQYF.

The V and J genes are TRBV20-1 and TRBJ1-1, with D possibly matching TRBD1 (6 bases). Germline V gene sequence: CDR1 DFQATT, CDR2 SNEGSKA (reference sequence). The V end was cut by 3 bases, the J end by 3 bases, with 14 bases between. The CDR3 is 14 amino acids. This CDR3 is CSASRGGRYTEAFF. The CDR3 coding sequence is TGCAGTGCTAGTAGGGGGGGTCGGTACACTGAAGCTTTCTTT.

The chain uses TRBV6-5 and TRBJ2-1; TRBD1 agrees at 11 bases. The CDR3 is 15 residues long. After removal of 5 bases from V and 2 bases from J, the junction contained 2 bases not matched to a gene. CDR1 and CDR2 from the germline V gene are MNHEY and SVGAGI. The CDR3 loop reads CASSRDRGAYNEQFF. DNA for the CDR3: TGTGCCAGCAGTCGGGACAGGGGGGCCTACAATGAGCAGTTCTTC.

This clone has a handful of counts. This rearrangement joins TRBV2 to TRBJ2-5, with no clear D. Germline loops: CDR1 SNHLY, CDR2 FYNNEI. CDR3 size: 14 residues. V was pared by 8 bases and J by 0 bases, with 13 bases between. The CDR3 region has the DNA TGTGCCAGCCTCCCCCTAGGCTACCAAGAGACCCAGTACTTC. Amino acid sequence: CASLPLGYQETQYF.

Note on this clone: The same CDR3 also results from other DNA sequences found in this sample. This chain joins TRBV7-2 and TRBJ2-3, with unresolved D. This CDR3 has 12 amino acids. In germline, CDR1 is SGHTA, CDR2 FQGNSA. V was pared by 0 bases and J by 5 bases, with 3 bases between. The CDR3 reads CASSLARDTQYF. The CDR3 DNA is TGTGCCAGCAGCTTAGCCAGAGATACGCAGTATTTT.

The chain recombines TRBV13 with TRBJ2-1, with 13 positions matching TRBD2. Germline trimming cut 5 bases from V and 10 bases from J; bases unmatched to any gene: 2. Germline lookup yields CDR1 PRHDT and CDR2 FYEKMQ (reference sequence). The CDR3 has 13 amino acids. In DNA, the CDR3 is TGTGCCAGCAGCATGGGACTAGCGGGGGAGCAGTTCTTC. This codes for CASSMGLAGEQFF.

The V gene is TRBV6-5, the J gene TRBJ1-6; 8 bases are a match to TRBD1. V lost 7 bases, J lost 9 bases, and 8 bases stayed unmatched. CDR3 length: 14 amino acids. CDR1 and CDR2 from the germline V gene are MNHEY and SVGAGI. The chain's CDR3 is CASMKTGEVSPLHF. The CDR3 bases are TGTGCCAGCATGAAGACAGGGGAGGTTTCACCCCTCCACTTT.

Remarks on this clone: Possible read error: a much larger clone is one base away. Distinct nucleotide sequences in the sample also encode this CDR3. J is TRBJ1-5 and V is TRBV19; D might be TRBD1 (5 bases). V lost 5 bases to trimming and J lost 1 base, with 18 bases between them. Germline CDR1 LNHDA, CDR2 SQIVND (reference sequence). The CDR3 is made up of 17 amino acids. CDR3 sequence: CASSPLGGGKSNQPQHF. In nucleotides, the CDR3 is TGTGCCAGTAGTCCTCTCGGGGGGGGGAAAAGCAATCAGCCCCAGCATTTT.

CDR3 loop: CASSYSMLADVRYTDTQYF. Here the CDR3 DNA reads TGTGCCAGCAGTTACTCGATGCTAGCGGACGTACGGTACACAGATACGCAGTATTTT. The V call is TRBV6-2 or TRBV6-3, the J call TRBJ2-3; 7 bases map to TRBD2. Losses at the gene ends were 0 bases for V and 2 bases for J; bases not matched to a gene: 14. The germline CDR1 and CDR2 sequences are MNHEY and SVGEGT. There are 19 residues in the CDR3.

The chain uses TRBV7-6 and TRBJ2-3; TRBD2 aligns across 12 bases. V lost 1 base, J lost 8 bases, and 16 bases stayed unmatched. The CDR3 totals 19 residues. Per germline, CDR1 SGHVS and CDR2 FNYEAQ. The CDR3 nucleotides are TGTGCCAGCAGCTTAGAGGGTGAGACTAGCGGGGGCGTCTTCGGTACGCAGTATTTT. This sequence encodes CASSLEGETSGGVFGTQYF.

This clone showed up just once. The chain links TRBV18 to TRBJ2-7; tentative D call: TRBD2 (6 bases). The germline gives CDR1 KGHSH, CDR2 LQKENI. The V end lost 2 bases, the J end lost 5 bases, and 13 bases lay between the germline ends. The CDR3 spans 14 residues. DNA of the CDR3: TGTGCCAGCTCACCAACGATCGGCGGGGACGAGCAGTACTTC. It encodes CASSPTIGGDEQYF.

V is TRBV19 and J is TRBJ2-3, with 13 bases matching TRBD2. Trimming removed 5 bases from V and 0 bases from J; junction bases left unmatched: 8. Looked up from germline, CDR1 is LNHDA and CDR2 is SQIVND (reference sequence). This CDR3 is built from 18 residues. CDR3 nucleotides: TGTGCCAGTAGTCCCGAAACGACTAGCGGGGGGAGCACAGATACGCAGTATTTT. Translated: CASSPETTSGGSTDTQYF.

The rearrangement joins TRBV7-2 to TRBJ2-7; 10 bases are a match to TRBD1. V was pared by 2 bases and J by 1 base, with 11 bases of the junction left unmatched. Germline assignment: CDR1 SGHTA and CDR2 FQGNSA. The length of the CDR3 is 18 residues. The CDR3 here is CASSLQAGRTGGSYEQYF. CDR3 coding DNA: TGTGCCAGCAGCTTACAGGCGGGGAGGACAGGGGGGTCCTACGAGCAGTACTTC.

The sample holds a few counts of this clone. The chain links TRBV6-6 to TRBJ1-2; 7 bases map to TRBD1. The CDR3 totals 13 residues. Germline loops: CDR1 MNHNY, CDR2 SVGAGI (reference sequence). J was trimmed by 1 base and V by 10 bases; bases with no gene match: 6. The CDR3 bases are TGTGCCACCGTTCAGGGGGATAACTATGGCTACACCTTC. Translating it yields CATVQGDNYGYTF.

The chain joins TRBV5-4 to TRBJ1-2; TRBD1 is a possible D gene (5 bases). V was pared by 0 bases and J by 4 bases, with 10 bases between. Germline V gene data show CDR1 as SGHNT and CDR2 as YYREEE (reference sequence). This CDR3 spans 14 amino acids. The CDR3 DNA sequence: TGTGCCAGCAGCTTGGACGGGAGGGGCTATGGCTACACCTTC. It encodes CASSLDGRGYGYTF.

This CDR3 reads CASSPQAGGPNEQFF. CDR3 DNA sequence: TGTGCCAGCAGCCCCCAAGCGGGGGGGCCCAATGAGCAGTTCTTC. The chain carries TRBV9 and TRBJ2-1, with 10 bases aligning to TRBD2. The CDR3 has 15 residues. The V gene end was trimmed by 4 bases and the J gene end by 6 bases; junction bases not matched to a gene: 7. The V gene's germline CDR1 is SGDLS and CDR2 YYNGEE.

As to this clone: At one of its ends the junction is not consistent with the germline gene, which may arise from a read error. This chain links TRBV7-9 with TRBJ2-3; TRBD2 matches at 7 bases. The CDR3 contains 14 residues. Per the germline V gene, CDR1 is SEHNR and CDR2 is FQNEAQ (reference sequence). The CDR3 DNA sequence: TGTGCCAGCAGCATAGCGGGCGACACAGATACGCAGTATTTT. Protein: CASSIAGDTDTQYF.

The rearrangement joins TRBV6-5 to TRBJ1-1, with D unresolved. This CDR3 has 13 amino acids. Germline-derived CDR1 and CDR2 are MNHEY and SVGAGI. With 7 bases removed from V and 6 bases from J, the gap between germline ends came to 15 bases. The DNA for the CDR3 is TGTGCCAGCACAGACTTCTCGGCCCCTGAAGCTTTCTTT. Its protein product is CASTDFSAPEAFF.

This clone was seen a few times. The genes are TRBV19 and TRBJ2-7; D possibly corresponds to TRBD2 (5 bases). V lost 3 bases and J 5 bases, leaving 14 bases between the germline ends. This CDR3 is 14 amino acids long. Germline V gene sequence: CDR1 LNHDA, CDR2 SQIVND (reference sequence). CDR3: CASSMTGVGDEQYF. The CDR3 DNA is TGTGCCAGTAGTATGACTGGGGTCGGGGACGAGCAGTACTTC. Full variable domain (rest looked up from reference TRBV19 and TRBJ2-7): DGGITQSPKYLFRKEGQNVTLSCEQNLNHDAMYWYRQDPGQGLRLIYYSQIVNDFQKGDIAEGYSVSREKKESFPLTVTSAQKNPTAFYLCASSMTGVGDEQYFGPGTRLTVT.

The sample holds one count of this clone. The chain carries TRBV3-1 (or the pseudogene TRBV3-2) and TRBJ1-5; 11 nucleotides match TRBD1. J gave up 4 bases and V 3 bases, and 2 bases lay outside the gene matches. There are 15 residues in the CDR3. From germline, CDR1 is LGHDT and CDR2 YNNKEL (reference sequence). The CDR3 is CASSQGTGGNQPQHF. The CDR3 region has the DNA TGTGCCAGCAGCCAGGGGACAGGGGGTAATCAGCCCCAGCATTTT.